This T cell receptor (beta chain) is drawn from a study of long-term antiretroviral therapy in people with HIV. Study-wide points: ART adherence, viral resistance and therapy changes went undocumented.

On this clone: What it binds is not known.

Survey level was the resolution at which the v3.0 immunoSEQ assay ran. Researchers set sequencing to target about 35,000-55,000 T-cell genomes per sample. TCRdb's table, derived via immunoSEQ multiplex PCR, lists solely in-frame clones and lacks some. The table records tens of thousands of clones, 95% of them present only once. Sequences were derived from unsorted PBMCs, sampled 5.3 years after starting antiretroviral therapy. The clonotype was recovered from a man aged 50-59 years with HIV.

This CDR3 reads CASSIEKQPQHF. CDR3 bases: TGTGCCAGTAGTATAGAGAAACAGCCCCAGCATTTT. V and J are TRBV19 and TRBJ1-5, with D uncertain. The germline CDR1 and CDR2 sequences are LNHDA and SQIVND (reference sequence). Trimming left V 0 bases short and J 7 bases short, with 4 bases between. The CDR3 spans 12 residues.